This T cell receptor (beta chain) is from a study of follicular helper T cells after annual influenza vaccination. Clones were read by immunoSEQ multiplex PCR, and TCRdb kept only the in-frame ones, dropping some. Counted here are around 25,000 clones, roughly 80% occurring once; the ten biggest clones make up approximately 1.2%. Regarding time point: 2014-2015 season, pre-vaccination. The CDR3 length is 15 residues. The germline V gene encodes CDR1 MGHDK and CDR2 SYGVNS. V was clipped by 0 bases and J by 3 bases, with 8 bases between them. The sample was CXCR5+ CD38- circulating T follicular helper cells from blood, taken on the day of influenza vaccination. Subset specified: circulating Tfh, non-naive CD4+CXCR5+PD-1+ (ICOS+CD38+ or ICOS-CD38-). The V gene is TRBV25-1, the J gene TRBJ1-4, with D perhaps matching TRBD1 (5 bases). The sequence came from an adult who received the influenza vaccine. The CDR3 sequence is CASSEYGGANEKLFF. CDR3 nucleotides: TGTGCCAGCAGTGAATACGGGGGGGCTAATGAAAAACTGTTTTTT.